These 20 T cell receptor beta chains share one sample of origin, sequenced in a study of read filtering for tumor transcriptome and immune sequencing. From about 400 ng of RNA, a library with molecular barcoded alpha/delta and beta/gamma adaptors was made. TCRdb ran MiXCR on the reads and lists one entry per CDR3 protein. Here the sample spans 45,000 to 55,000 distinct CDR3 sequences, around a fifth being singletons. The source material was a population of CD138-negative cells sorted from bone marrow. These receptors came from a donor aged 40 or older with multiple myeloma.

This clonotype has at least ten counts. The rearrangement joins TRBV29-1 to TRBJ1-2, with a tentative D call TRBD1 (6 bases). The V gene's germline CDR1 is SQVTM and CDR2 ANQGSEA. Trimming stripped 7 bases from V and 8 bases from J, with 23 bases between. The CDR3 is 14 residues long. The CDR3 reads CSAGDDRFRGGYTF. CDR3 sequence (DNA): TGCAGCGCGGGTGACGACAGGTTCCGTGGCGGCTACACCTTC.

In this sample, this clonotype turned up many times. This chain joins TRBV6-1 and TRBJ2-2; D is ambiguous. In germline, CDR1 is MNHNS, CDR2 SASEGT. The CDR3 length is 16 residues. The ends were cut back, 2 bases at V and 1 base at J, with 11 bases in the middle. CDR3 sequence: CASSEPERRNTGELFF. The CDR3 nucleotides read TGTGCCAGCAGTGAACCGGAAAGGAGGAACACCGGGGAGCTGTTTTTT.

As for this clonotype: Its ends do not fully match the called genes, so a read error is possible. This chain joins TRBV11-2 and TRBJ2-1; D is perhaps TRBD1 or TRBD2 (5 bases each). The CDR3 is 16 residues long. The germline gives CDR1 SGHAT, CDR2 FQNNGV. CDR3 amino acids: CASSLGGWGSYNEQLF. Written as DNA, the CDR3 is TGTGCCAGCAGCTTAGGAGGGTGGGGCTCCTACAATGAGCAGCTCTTC.

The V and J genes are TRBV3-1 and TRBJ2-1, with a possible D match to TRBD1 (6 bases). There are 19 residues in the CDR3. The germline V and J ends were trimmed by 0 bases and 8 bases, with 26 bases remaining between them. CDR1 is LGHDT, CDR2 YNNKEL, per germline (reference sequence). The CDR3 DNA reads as TGTGCCAGCAGCCAAGACGCGTTTGAGGGGACACAAGGATTGGATGAGCAGTTCTTC. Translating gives CASSQDAFEGTQGLDEQFF.

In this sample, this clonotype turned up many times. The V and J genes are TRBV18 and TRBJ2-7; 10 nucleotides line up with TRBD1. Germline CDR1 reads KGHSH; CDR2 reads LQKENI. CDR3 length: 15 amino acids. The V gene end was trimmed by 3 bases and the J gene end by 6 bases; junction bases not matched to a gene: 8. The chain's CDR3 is CASSPLRDRGSEQYF. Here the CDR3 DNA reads TGTGCCAGCTCACCTTTGAGGGACAGGGGTTCCGAGCAGTACTTC.

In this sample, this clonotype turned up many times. The CDR3 sequence: CASRVQGNTEAFF. In DNA form, the CDR3 reads TGTGCCAGCAGGGTCCAGGGGAACACTGAAGCTTTCTTT. The J gene is TRBJ1-1, the V gene TRBV12-3 or TRBV12-4; D is possibly TRBD1 (5 bases). The CDR3 length is 13 residues. V lost 6 bases and J 1 base, leaving 9 bases between the germline ends.

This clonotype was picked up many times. The CDR3 DNA is TGTGCCAGCAGCTTGGGTCCGGTTGGTTTTGCGGACTTGAACACCGGGGAGCTGTTTTTT. Translation gives CASSLGPVGFADLNTGELFF. The chain links TRBV11-2 to TRBJ2-2, with D perhaps TRBD2 (5 bases). This CDR3 is 20 amino acids long. The V gene lost 3 bases and the J gene lost 1 base, with 24 bases spanning the gap. Germline CDR1 reads SGHAT; CDR2 reads FQNNGV.

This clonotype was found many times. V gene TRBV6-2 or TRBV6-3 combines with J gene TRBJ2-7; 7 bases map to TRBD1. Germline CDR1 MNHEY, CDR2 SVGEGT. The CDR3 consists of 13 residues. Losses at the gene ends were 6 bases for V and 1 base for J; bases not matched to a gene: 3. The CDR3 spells CASRGTASYEQYF. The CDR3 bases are TGTGCCAGCAGGGGGACAGCTTCCTACGAGCAGTACTTC.

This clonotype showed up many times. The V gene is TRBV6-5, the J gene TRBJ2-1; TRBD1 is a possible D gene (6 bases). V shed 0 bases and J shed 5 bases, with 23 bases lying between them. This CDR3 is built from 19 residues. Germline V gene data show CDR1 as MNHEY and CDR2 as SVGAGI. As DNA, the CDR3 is TGTGCCAGCAGTTACTCAGGGACCACAGGGACCAAAATCGACAATGAGCAGTTCTTC. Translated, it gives CASSYSGTTGTKIDNEQFF.

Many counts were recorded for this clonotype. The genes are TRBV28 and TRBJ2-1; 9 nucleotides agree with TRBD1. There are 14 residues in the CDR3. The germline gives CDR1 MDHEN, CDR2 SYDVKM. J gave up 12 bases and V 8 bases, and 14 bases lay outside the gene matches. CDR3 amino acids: CASLRGGQGSWQFF. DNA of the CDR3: TGTGCCAGCCTCCGAGGGGGACAGGGATCTTGGCAGTTCTTC.

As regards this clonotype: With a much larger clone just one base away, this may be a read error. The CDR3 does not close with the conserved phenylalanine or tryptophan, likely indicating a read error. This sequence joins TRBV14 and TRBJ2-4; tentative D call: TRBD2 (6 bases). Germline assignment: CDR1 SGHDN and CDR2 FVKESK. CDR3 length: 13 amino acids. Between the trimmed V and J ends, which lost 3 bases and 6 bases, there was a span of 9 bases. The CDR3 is CASSHGGRNIQYL. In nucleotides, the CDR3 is TGTGCCAGCAGCCACGGAGGGAGAAACATTCAGTACTTA.

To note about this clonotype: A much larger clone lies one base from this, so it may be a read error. CDR3 loop: CDSSPQMSTDTQYF. In DNA, the CDR3 is TGTGACAGCTCACCCCAGATGAGCACAGATACGCAGTATTTT. V usage is TRBV18 and J usage is TRBJ2-3; D unresolved. The CDR3 contains 14 residues. Germline loops: CDR1 KGHSH, CDR2 LQKENI.

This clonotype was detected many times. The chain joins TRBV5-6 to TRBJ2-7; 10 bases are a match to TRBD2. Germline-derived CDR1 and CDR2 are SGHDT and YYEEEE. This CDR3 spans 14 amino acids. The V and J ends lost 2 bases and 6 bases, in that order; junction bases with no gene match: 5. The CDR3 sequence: CASSFRLAGAEQYF. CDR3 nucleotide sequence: TGTGCCAGCAGCTTTCGGCTAGCGGGAGCCGAGCAGTACTTC.

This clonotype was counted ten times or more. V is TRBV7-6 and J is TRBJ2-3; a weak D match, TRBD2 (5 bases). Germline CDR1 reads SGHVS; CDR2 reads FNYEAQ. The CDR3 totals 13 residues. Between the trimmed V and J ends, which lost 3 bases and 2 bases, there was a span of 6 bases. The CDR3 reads CASSLTITDTQYF. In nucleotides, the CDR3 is TGTGCCAGCAGCTTGACTATCACAGATACGCAGTATTTT. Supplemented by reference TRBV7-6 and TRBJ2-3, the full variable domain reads GAGVSQSPRYKVTKRGQDVALRCDPISGHVSLYWYRQALGQGPEFLTYFNYEAQQDKSGLPNDRFSAERPEGSISTLTIQRTEQRDSAMYRCASSLTITDTQYFGPGTRLTVL.

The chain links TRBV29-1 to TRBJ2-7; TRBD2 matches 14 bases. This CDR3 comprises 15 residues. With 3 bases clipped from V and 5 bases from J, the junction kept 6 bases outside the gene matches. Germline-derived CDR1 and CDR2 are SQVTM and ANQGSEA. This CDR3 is CSVDIPTSGRDEQYF. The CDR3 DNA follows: TGCAGCGTTGACATTCCGACTAGCGGGAGGGACGAGCAGTACTTC.

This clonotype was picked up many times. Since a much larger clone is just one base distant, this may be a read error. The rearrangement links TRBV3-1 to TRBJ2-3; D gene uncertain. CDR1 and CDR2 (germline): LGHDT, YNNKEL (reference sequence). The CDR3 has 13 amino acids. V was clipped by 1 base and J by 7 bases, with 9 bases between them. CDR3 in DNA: TGTGCCAGCAGCCAAGGAGGATCAAATACGCAGTATTTT. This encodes CASSQGGSNTQYF.

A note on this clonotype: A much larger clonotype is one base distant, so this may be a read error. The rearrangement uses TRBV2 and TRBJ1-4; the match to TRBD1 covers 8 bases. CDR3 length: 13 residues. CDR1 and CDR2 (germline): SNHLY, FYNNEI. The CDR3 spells CACSQGAHGKLFF. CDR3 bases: TGTGCCTGCAGTCAGGGGGCGCATGGAAAACTGTTTTTT.

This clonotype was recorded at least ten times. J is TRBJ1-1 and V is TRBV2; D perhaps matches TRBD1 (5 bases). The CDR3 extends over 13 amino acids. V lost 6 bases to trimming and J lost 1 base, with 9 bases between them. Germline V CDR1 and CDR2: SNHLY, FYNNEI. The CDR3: CASRLDRNTEAFF. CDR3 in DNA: TGTGCCAGCAGATTAGACAGGAACACTGAAGCTTTCTTT.

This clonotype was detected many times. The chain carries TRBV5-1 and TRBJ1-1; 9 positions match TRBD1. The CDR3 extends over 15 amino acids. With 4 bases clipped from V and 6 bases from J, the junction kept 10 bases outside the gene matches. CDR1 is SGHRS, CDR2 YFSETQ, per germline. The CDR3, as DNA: TGCGCCAGCAGCCGGACAGGGGTTGAAGGGGCTGAAGCTTTCTTT. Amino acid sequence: CASSRTGVEGAEAFF.

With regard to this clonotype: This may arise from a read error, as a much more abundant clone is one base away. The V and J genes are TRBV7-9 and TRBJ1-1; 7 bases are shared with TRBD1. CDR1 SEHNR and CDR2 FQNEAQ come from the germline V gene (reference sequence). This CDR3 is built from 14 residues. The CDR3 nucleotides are TGTGCCAGCAGCTTGACAGGGCTTAATTCACCCCCCCACTTT. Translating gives CASSLTGLNSPPHF.